A selection of T cell receptor beta chains follows, all from one sample in a study of cytomegalovirus exposure and HLA in healthy donors. This table comes from immunoSEQ multiplex PCR, and its TCRdb copy is limited to in-frame clones, with some not included. The sample consists of some 150,000 clones, around 65% of them appearing once. Material: PBMCs. All receptors derive from a woman aged 25 to 45 in good health and CMV-seropositive. Each CDR3 is given with its conserved first and last residue. D genes are given only for firm matches. Only part of the rows carry a size: once, few, many, or a class if the clone is expanded.

once | TRBJ1-4 | TRBV19 | NA | CASSISGAENEKLFF | TGTGCCAGTAGTATATCAGGGGCGGAAAATGAAAAACTGTTTTTT
NA | TRBJ2-7 | TRBV18 | TRBD2 | CASSPPPRAGDYEQYF | TGTGCCAGCTCACCACCCCCCAGGGCGGGAGACTACGAGCAGTACTTC
NA | TRBJ2-1 | TRBV6-5 | TRBD2 | CASSYSGNSYNEQFF | TGTGCCAGCAGTTATAGCGGGAACTCCTACAATGAGCAGTTCTTC
NA | TRBJ2-1 | TRBV28 | TRBD2 | CASTKRGGGAANEQFF | TGTGCCAGCACCAAAAGGGGCGGGGGGGCCGCCAATGAGCAGTTCTTC
NA | TRBJ2-3 | TRBV5-1 | TRBD2 | CASSLAAGTDTQYF | TGCGCCAGCAGCTTGGCAGCGGGAACAGATACGCAGTATTTT
NA | TRBJ2-7 | TRBV7-2 | NA | CASSEQLRSYEQYF | TGTGCCAGCAGTGAACAGCTTCGCTCCTACGAGCAGTACTTC
NA | TRBJ1-2 | TRBV2 | TRBD1 | CASSGNRGHYGYTF | TGTGCCAGCAGTGGAAACAGGGGTCATTATGGCTACACCTTC
medium-sized | TRBJ2-7 | TRBV5-1 | NA | CASSLAGAEQYF | TGCGCCAGCAGCTTGGCAGGGGCCGAGCAGTACTTC
NA | TRBJ2-4 | TRBV6-5 | TRBD2 | CASSYSKGLGIQYF | TGTGCCAGCAGTTACTCGAAGGGACTAGGAATTCAGTACTTC
NA | TRBJ2-3 | TRBV5-1 | NA | CASSRGLADTQYF | TGCGCCAGCAGCCGGGGACTCGCAGATACGCAGTATTTT
NA | TRBJ2-5 | TRBV2 | TRBD1 | CASSVQGKEETQYF | TGTGCCAGCAGTGTACAGGGGAAAGAAGAGACCCAGTACTTC
NA | TRBJ1-1 | TRBV19 | NA | CASIRESRITEAFF | TGTGCCAGTATCCGGGAATCTCGGATCACTGAAGCTTTCTTT
NA | TRBJ2-1 | TRBV2 | TRBD1 | CASSGTGGFNEQFF | TGTGCCAGCTCCGGGACAGGGGGATTCAATGAGCAGTTCTTC
NA | TRBJ2-5 | TRBV7-9 | TRBD2 | CASSSRAGLAETQYF | TGTGCCAGCAGCTCGAGAGCGGGGCTAGCGGAGACCCAGTACTTC
once | TRBJ2-1 | TRBV5-1 | TRBD2 | CASSLLASSYNEQFF | TGCGCCAGCAGCTTACTAGCGAGCTCCTACAATGAGCAGTTCTTC
NA | TRBJ2-1 | TRBV6-5 | NA | CASSYSPGVDNEQFF | TGTGCCAGCAGTTACTCACCGGGAGTGGACAATGAGCAGTTCTTC
few | TRBJ2-7 | TRBV2 | TRBD1 | CASSVTGATYEQYF | TGTGCCAGCAGTGTTACAGGGGCTACCTACGAGCAGTACTTC